A selection of T cell receptor beta chains follows, all from one sample in a study of blood T cell repertoires in COVID-19. TCRdb's copy holds only in-frame clones and misses some; the assay was immunoSEQ multiplex PCR. The repertoire includes over 90,000 clones, around 87% of them detected once, and about 20% sits in the top ten. Sequencing was performed on peripheral blood. Receptor source: a human donor in a cohort sampled during active COVID-19. The CDR3 runs from the conserved cysteine through the conserved F or W. The D gene is left open where the match is weak. Rows may omit the clone size; those that give it use once, few, many or a size class.

abundance	v_gene	d_gene	j_gene	CDR3nt	CDR3aa
.	TRBV9	.	TRBJ1-4	TGTGCCAGCAGCGTAGACCCTGCAGGCGAAAAACTGTTTTTT	CASSVDPAGEKLFF
.	TRBV13	.	TRBJ1-1	TGTGCCAGCAGCTTAAACGGGGTCACTGAAGCTTTCTTT	CASSLNGVTEAFF
.	TRBV7-3	.	TRBJ2-6	TGTGCCAGCAGCCCATCTGGCGCAGGGCTTTCCTCTGGGGCCAACGTCCTGACTTTC	CASSPSGAGLSSGANVLTF
.	TRBV6-5	.	TRBJ1-1	TGTGCCAGCAGTTACCGTCTGAACACTGAAGCTTTCTTT	CASSYRLNTEAFF
.	TRBV19	.	TRBJ1-1	TGTGCCACCCTACGGGACACAATGAACACTGAAGCTTTCTTT	CATLRDTMNTEAFF
.	TRBV5-1	.	TRBJ2-7	TGCGCCAGCAGCTTGGACAGGACCCACGAGCAGTACTTC	CASSLDRTHEQYF
.	TRBV19	TRBD1	TRBJ2-4	TGTGCCAGTAGTATAGATGGGGAGACAGGGGCCGCGGTCCAAAACATTCAGTACTTC	CASSIDGETGAAVQNIQYF
.	TRBV5-1	.	TRBJ1-1	TGCGCCAGCAGCCCCGCATCGGGAACGAACACTGAAGCTTTCTTT	CASSPASGTNTEAFF
.	TRBV19	.	TRBJ2-2	TGTGCCAGTAGCACCCTGGAGGGGCGGGAGCTGTTTTTT	CASSTLEGRELFF
.	TRBV7-2	.	TRBJ2-2	TGTGCCAGCAGCTTAGCGATTCTAGGTTCCGGGAGCTACGGGGAGCTGTTTTTT	CASSLAILGSGSYGELFF
.	TRBV19	.	TRBJ1-2	TGTGCCAGTAGTACACAGAGCACTCCGCCGTATGGCTACACCTTC	CASSTQSTPPYGYTF
.	TRBV29-1	.	TRBJ2-5	TGCAGCGTTGATGCGGGTTCTAGGGCCCAGTACTTC	CSVDAGSRAQYF
.	TRBV2	.	TRBJ1-4	TGTGCCAGCAGCCCTACAGAGCTCTTTGAAAAACTGTTTTTT	CASSPTELFEKLFF
once	TRBV5-1	.	TRBJ1-1	TGCGCCAGCAGCTGGGGCCACAGGAACACTGAAGCTTTCTTT	CASSWGHRNTEAFF
.	TRBV7-3	TRBD1	TRBJ1-2	TGTGCCAGCAGCCGGGACAGGGACTATGGCTACACCTTC	CASSRDRDYGYTF
.	TRBV20-1	.	TRBJ1-1	TGCAGTGTTCCAATCAACACTGAAGCTTTCTTT	CSVPINTEAFF
.	TRBV6-4	TRBD1	TRBJ1-5	TGTGCCAGCAGCTGGACAGGGGACGATCAGCCCCAGCATTTT	CASSWTGDDQPQHF
few	TRBV28	.	TRBJ1-1	TGTGCCAGCGGAGAGAACACTGAAGCTTTCTTT	CASGENTEAFF
.	TRBV27	TRBD1	TRBJ2-7	TGTGCCAGCAGTGGGGCCACAGGGGGCGGTTCCTACGAGCAGTACTTC	CASSGATGGGSYEQYF
.	TRBV28	.	TRBJ1-2	TGTGCCAGCAGTTTTGACGAGGTCGGGGACGGGAGTGGCTACACCTTC	CASSFDEVGDGSGYTF
few	TRBV7-9	.	TRBJ1-1	TGTGCCAGCAGCCCCGGTAAGAACACTGAAGCTTTCTTT	CASSPGKNTEAFF
.	TRBV11-2	.	TRBJ2-2	TGTGCCAGCAGCTTACAGAGGACAGTCACCACCGGGGAGCTGTTTTTT	CASSLQRTVTTGELFF
.	TRBV7-9	TRBD1	TRBJ2-7	TGTGCCAGCAGCCCAACCCCCCTGGACAGGAAGAACTACGAGCAGTACTTC	CASSPTPLDRKNYEQYF
.	TRBV10-1	.	TRBJ1-2	TGCGCCAGCAGTGAGGATCAGAACTATGGCTACACCTTC	CASSEDQNYGYTF
.	TRBV11-2	TRBD1	TRBJ1-1	TGTGCCAGCAGGCATACAGGGGGCACTGAAGCTTTCTTT	CASRHTGGTEAFF
.	TRBV6-5	TRBD1	TRBJ2-3	TGTGCCAGCTCCTGGACGGGACAGGCAACAGATACGCAGTATTTT	CASSWTGQATDTQYF
once	TRBV5-4	.	TRBJ2-1	TGTGCCAGCAGCTTGGAGCGGTTGGGTGAGCAGTTCTTC	CASSLERLGEQFF
.	TRBV5-1	.	TRBJ1-6	TGCGCCAGCAGCGACGATCGGACAGTGCATAATTCACCCCTCCACTTT	CASSDDRTVHNSPLHF
.	TRBV10-3	.	TRBJ2-3	TGTGCCACTCACCACACAGGTGATAGCACAGATACGCAGTATTTT	CATHHTGDSTDTQYF
.	TRBV10-3	.	TRBJ1-2	TGTGCCATCAGTGAGTCGACGGGCAGGGTTTATGGCTACACCTTC	CAISESTGRVYGYTF
.	TRBV19	.	TRBJ2-1	TGTGCCAGTAGTATAGCGCAGCGGACTTACTCCTACAATGAGCAGTTCTTC	CASSIAQRTYSYNEQFF
.	TRBV14	TRBD1	TRBJ1-2	TGTGCCAGCAGCCAATGGTTACAGGGGGTTGGTCACACCTTC	CASSQWLQGVGHTF
.	TRBV2	.	TRBJ1-5	TGTGCCAGCAGTGAAGATCGGCCCCAGCATTTT	CASSEDRPQHF
few	TRBV3-1/TRBV3-2	TRBD2	TRBJ2-1	TGTGCCAGCAGCCCACTAGCGGGACTCTACAATGAGCAGTTCTTC	CASSPLAGLYNEQFF
.	TRBV3-1/TRBV3-2	.	TRBJ1-1	TGTGCCAGCAGCCTCGGACATCTGAACACTGAAGCTTTCTTT	CASSLGHLNTEAFF